This T cell receptor beta chain was obtained from a study of T-cell reconstitution after alpha-beta-depleted transplantation in children. The CDR3 runs to 15 residues. The trim removed 5 bases at V and 7 bases at J, leaving 13 bases unmatched. CDR1 and CDR2 from the germline V gene are SGHVS and FQNEAQ. Unique molecular identifiers were built into the TCRbeta library. TCRdb re-derived calls from the PCR reads in MiXCR, one entry per CDR3 protein. The repertoire holds over 45,000 distinct CDR3 sequences, with about 5% as singletons. This receptor was identified in a female patient aged 2-10 years who had a stem cell transplant for aplastic anemia, so the T cells may come from the graft donor. The V gene is TRBV7-8, the J gene TRBJ2-7, with 8 bases fitting TRBD2. Sequenced material: PBMCs, mostly from graft donor cells, taken 60 days after TCRalphabeta/CD19-depleted stem cell transplant. The CDR3 is CASSPRTSWGAEQYF. The CDR3 DNA is TGTGCCAGCAGCCCCAGGACTAGCTGGGGGGCTGAGCAGTACTTC.